This entry features one T cell receptor beta chain sequence. Its target is unknown. Using immunoSEQ multiplex PCR, the repertoire was profiled, and TCRdb retains in-frame clones only, with some absent. Among about 62,000 clones listed, around 74% were seen once. These data are taken from a study of OX40 agonist ivuxolimab in advanced cancers. General study results and limits: Clonal expansion was seen in CD4+ and CD8+ blood T cells by week 6 at 0.1 to 3.0 mg/kg. Compared with CD4+, CD8+ T cells on average had more expanded clones. Normalized expansion of T-cell clones was also low for some nonresponders.

Sequencing was performed on CD4+ or CD8+ T cells sorted from blood, taken in a trial of the OX40 agonist ivuxolimab. This sequence was found in an adult with an advanced solid tumor such as melanoma, head and neck, liver or kidney cancer.

The CDR3 region is CASSSGQNSYNEQFF. DNA of the CDR3: TGTGCCAGCAGCTCCGGACAGAACTCCTACAATGAGCAGTTCTTC. The chain is built from TRBV28 and TRBJ2-1; the D gene is possibly TRBD1 (6 bases). The CDR3 totals 15 residues. Per germline, CDR1 MDHEN and CDR2 SYDVKM. Trimming removed 6 bases at V and 0 bases at J, with 12 bases between.